These 16 T cell receptor beta chains came from one sample sequenced in a study of T cell changes during pregnancy in multiple sclerosis (dated by TCRdb to between 2018 and 2021). The method behind the library was the immunoSEQ multiplex PCR assay. TCRdb re-hosts the immuneACCESS table, in-frame sequences only. Its copies lack some clones; in the studies checked, an unresolved V gene accounts for under half of them, and the cause for the rest is not known. Across this sample there are over 50,000 clones, with approximately 93% seen only once. The ten largest account for around 1.9% of the sample. This material consisted of peripheral blood, taken in the second trimester of pregnancy. These receptors were collected from a female donor with multiple sclerosis, enrolled in a pregnancy study.

This chain connects TRBV4-3 to TRBJ2-1; 10 bases match TRBD2. Germline V CDR1 and CDR2: LGHNA, YSLEER. This CDR3 contains 17 residues. With V trimmed by 1 base and J by 3 bases, 6 bases remained unmatched. The CDR3 here is CASSQGASGSVYNEQFF. In nucleotides, the CDR3 is TGCGCCAGCAGCCAAGGGGCTAGCGGGAGCGTCTACAATGAGCAGTTCTTC.

The chain joins TRBV7-3 to TRBJ2-7, with no clear D. Trimming left V 2 bases short and J 6 bases short, with 11 bases between. This CDR3 has 13 amino acids. The germline V gene encodes CDR1 SGHTA and CDR2 FQGTGA. The CDR3 reads CASSLGSGSEQYF. For the CDR3, the DNA is TGTGCCAGCAGCTTAGGGTCAGGATCCGAGCAGTACTTC.

V is TRBV4-2 and J is TRBJ2-1; TRBD1 matches 7 bases. V was clipped by 0 bases and J by 3 bases; unmatched bases: 2. CDR1 is LGHNA and CDR2 is YNFKEQ in the germline V gene. This CDR3 spans 15 amino acids. In DNA, the CDR3 is TGTGCCAGCAGCCAAGAATGGGACAGCTACAATGAGCAGTTCTTC. This sequence encodes CASSQEWDSYNEQFF.

The V gene is TRBV25-1, the J gene TRBJ2-5; 8 bases fit TRBD1. The CDR3 is made up of 16 amino acids. CDR1 MGHDK and CDR2 SYGVNS come from the germline V gene. J gave up 1 base and V 6 bases, and 10 bases lay outside the gene matches. This CDR3 is CASREELRGPQETQYF. The CDR3 DNA reads as TGTGCCAGCAGGGAAGAACTCAGGGGGCCCCAAGAGACCCAGTACTTC.

The rearrangement joins TRBV27 to TRBJ2-3; D perhaps matches TRBD2 (5 bases). Per germline, CDR1 MNHEY and CDR2 SMNVEV (reference sequence). The CDR3 is 17 residues long. The V end lost 4 bases, the J end lost 3 bases, and 20 bases lay between the germline ends. CDR3 DNA: TGTGCCAGCAGTTCCTCCTCACTTAGCGCTACGACAGATACGCAGTATTTT. This codes for CASSSSSLSATTDTQYF.

DNA of the CDR3: TGTGCCAGCAGAGCCACAGAGATTAGCAATCAGCCCCAGCATTTT. As protein: CASRATEISNQPQHF. This rearrangement joins TRBV2 to TRBJ1-5, with D unclear. V lost 6 bases, J lost 0 bases, and 12 bases lay in between. Germline V gene lookup returns CDR1 SNHLY and CDR2 FYNNEI. The CDR3 runs 15 residues. Drawing the rest from reference TRBV2 and TRBJ1-5, the complete variable domain is EPEVTQTPSHQVTQMGQEVILRCVPISNHLYFYWYRQILGQKVEFLVSFYNNEISEKSEIFDDQFSVERPDGSNFTLKIRSTKLEDSAMYFCASRATEISNQPQHFGDGTRLSIL.

V gene TRBV7-6 combines with J gene TRBJ2-1; 7 bases align to TRBD2. CDR1 is SGHVS, CDR2 FNYEAQ, per germline. V dropped 7 bases and J dropped 1; count of bases not matched to a gene: 10. The CDR3 spans 16 residues. CDR3 loop: CASTRTSASSYNEQFF. CDR3 in DNA: TGTGCCAGCACCCGAACTAGCGCCTCATCCTACAATGAGCAGTTCTTC.

The chain recombines TRBV2 with TRBJ2-4; TRBD2 matches 11 bases. Looked up from germline, CDR1 is SNHLY and CDR2 is FYNNEI. The CDR3 is 16 residues long. The trim removed 5 bases at V and 0 bases at J, leaving 3 bases unmatched. The CDR3 here is CASSSTSGIAKNIQYF. The CDR3 DNA sequence: TGTGCCAGCAGTTCGACTAGCGGGATAGCCAAAAACATTCAGTACTTC.

This clone was recorded only once. V is TRBV6-5 and J is TRBJ2-1; TRBD1 agrees at 7 bases. The CDR3 consists of 14 residues. V lost 2 bases to trimming and J lost 3 bases; unmatched junction nucleotides: 1. CDR1 is MNHEY, CDR2 SVGAGI, per germline. The CDR3 region is CASSYRQGYNEQFF. The CDR3 DNA sequence: TGTGCCAGCAGTTACCGACAGGGCTACAATGAGCAGTTCTTC.

The chain combines TRBV27 with TRBJ2-7; tentatively, D is TRBD2 (6 bases). Trimming left V 5 bases short and J 11 bases short, with 22 bases between. The CDR3 contains 14 residues. Per germline, CDR1 MNHEY and CDR2 SMNVEV (reference sequence). CDR3 nucleotide sequence: TGTGCCAGCAGTGCCTGGGGAGGAGGGGATAAGGAGTACTTC. Amino acids: CASSAWGGGDKEYF.

The genes are TRBV11-2 and TRBJ2-7; D call uncertain. Germline V lookup: CDR1 SGHAT, CDR2 FQNNGV. This CDR3 contains 15 residues. V was pared by 5 bases and J by 0 bases, with 14 bases between. The CDR3 region is CASSPTTLSSYEQYF. CDR3 DNA sequence: TGTGCCAGCAGCCCAACGACTCTTAGCTCCTACGAGCAGTACTTC.

V usage is TRBV19 and J usage is TRBJ2-1; 12 nucleotides align to TRBD2. V dropped 5 bases and J dropped 4; count of bases not matched to a gene: 6. The germline CDR1 and CDR2 sequences are LNHDA and SQIVND (reference sequence). CDR3 size: 16 residues. The CDR3 sequence: CASSYRLAGEYNEQFF. The CDR3 DNA sequence: TGTGCCAGTAGTTACAGACTAGCGGGAGAGTACAATGAGCAGTTCTTC.

The chain carries TRBV27 and TRBJ2-1; TRBD1 aligns across 10 bases. Germline loops: CDR1 MNHEY, CDR2 SMNVEV (reference sequence). The CDR3 covers 16 residues. Germline trimming cut 5 bases from V and 6 bases from J; bases unmatched to any gene: 10. For the CDR3, the DNA is TGTGCCAGCAGTCCCAGGGACAGGGGTAGGGGCAATGAGCAGTTCTTC. Translation: CASSPRDRGRGNEQFF.

V and J are TRBV4-1 and TRBJ2-3, with a weak D call TRBD2 (6 bases). Germline V gene data show CDR1 as MGHRA and CDR2 as YSYEKL. Deletions cut 5 bases from V and 3 bases from J, with 6 bases between. The CDR3 spans 12 residues. In DNA, the CDR3 is TGCGCCAGCAGCGGGACTACAGATACGCAGTATTTT. Encoded protein: CASSGTTDTQYF.

This chain uses TRBV7-2 with TRBJ2-3, with 12 nucleotides matching TRBD2. The CDR3 loop spans 15 amino acids. After removal of 1 base from V and 11 bases from J, the junction contained 7 bases not matched to a gene. The germline V gene encodes CDR1 SGHTA and CDR2 FQGNSA. The CDR3 DNA sequence: TGTGCCAGCAGCTTAGTTCCTAGCGGGGGGGATGGGCAGTATTTT. This encodes CASSLVPSGGDGQYF.

Remarks on this clone: Other DNA sequences of this sample code for an identical CDR3. The chain recombines TRBV27 with TRBJ1-5; no definite D call. The CDR3 loop spans 13 amino acids. V shed 5 bases and J shed 3 bases, with 8 bases lying between them. The germline gives CDR1 MNHEY, CDR2 SMNVEV (reference sequence). The CDR3 nucleotides read TGTGCCAGCAGTCTAAGCTACAATCAGCCCCAGCATTTT. It is translated as CASSLSYNQPQHF.